This T cell receptor (beta chain) derives from a study of blood T cell repertoires in COVID-19. Study-wide background: The cDNA or gDNA used as material had been derived from T cells, B-cell-depleted T cells, or PBMCs.

Germline-derived CDR1 and CDR2 are SGHRS and YFSETQ. V lost 4 bases, J lost 5 bases, and 15 bases lay in between. The CDR3 is 14 amino acids. Repertoires were generated with immunoSEQ multiplex PCR, while TCRdb's copy carries only in-frame clones and drops some. The repertoire holds about 200,000 clones, with about 88% as singletons. The receptor was derived from a human donor in a cohort sampled during active COVID-19. This chain connects TRBV5-1 to TRBJ1-1, with D perhaps TRBD1 (5 bases). Material for sequencing was peripheral blood. CDR3 DNA sequence: TGCGCCAGCAGCCCCCCCGGGGGAATGACTGAAGCTTTCTTT. Residues: CASSPPGGMTEAFF.